This T cell receptor (beta chain) stems from a study of memory CD4+ T cells and cytomegalovirus serostatus. Background on the study: This sample comes from healthy Belgian adults, 9 CMV seropositive, 24 seronegative.

Study-wide results and limits: A US-trained random forest predicted CMV serostatus with median AUC around 0.91. The CMV-associated TCR signature appears largely within the CD4+ memory repertoire.

Notes on this clone: Its target is not known.

J was trimmed by 0 bases and V by 4 bases; bases with no gene match: 2. CDR1 and CDR2 from the germline V gene are KGHSH and LQKENI. CDR3 length equals 14 residues. The protocol was immunoSEQ multiplex PCR, while the TCRdb copy is restricted to in-frame clones and leaves out a portion. The sample contains around 99,000 clones, about four fifths of which appear only once. Single viable CD3+CD4+CD8-CD45RO+ cells were sorted as the memory CD4+ T cells. The chain links TRBV18 to TRBJ2-5, with TRBD1 matching 7 bases. The material sequenced was memory CD4+ T cells from blood. The TCR comes from an adult in good health and CMV-seropositive. CDR3: CASSRQGNQETQYF. The CDR3 nucleotides are TGTGCCAGCTCACGACAGGGTAACCAAGAGACCCAGTACTTC.